This passage covers 22 T cell receptor beta chains from one sample sequenced in a study of blood T cell repertoires in COVID-19. The assay was immunoSEQ multiplex PCR, and TCRdb's table has in-frame clones only and misses some. The sample contains some 200,000 clones, roughly four fifths of which appear only once. Sample: PBMCs or T cells enriched from blood (not recorded which). These receptors originate from a man aged 40-55 years who had recovered from COVID-19.

V usage is TRBV5-1 and J usage is TRBJ2-2; D is unresolved. Trimming shortened V by 5 bases and J by 1 base, and 12 bases separated the two germline ends. Germline CDR1 SGHRS, CDR2 YFSETQ. The CDR3 runs 15 residues. This CDR3 reads CASRLMSGNTGELFF. Here the CDR3 DNA reads TGCGCCAGCAGACTGATGTCCGGGAACACCGGGGAGCTGTTTTTT.

This rearrangement joins TRBV14 to TRBJ1-3; no clear D. The CDR3 runs to 17 residues. The V gene lost 1 base and the J gene lost 0 bases, with 13 bases spanning the gap. Germline V gene sequence: CDR1 SGHDN, CDR2 FVKESK. Here the CDR3 reads CASSQGQEYSSGNTIYF. For the CDR3, the DNA is TGTGCCAGCAGCCAAGGCCAGGAATATAGCTCTGGAAACACCATATATTTT.

The chain is built from TRBV9 and TRBJ2-5; D is undetermined. Germline-derived CDR1 and CDR2 are SGDLS and YYNGEE. CDR3 length equals 13 residues. V dropped 0 bases and J dropped 2 bases, with 5 bases sitting between them. The CDR3 region is CASSVDSQETQYF. The CDR3 DNA follows: TGTGCCAGCAGCGTAGACAGTCAAGAGACCCAGTACTTC. Variable domain in full (rest from reference TRBV9 and TRBJ2-5): DSGVTQTPKHLITATGQRVTLRCSPRSGDLSVYWYQQSLDQGLQFLIQYYNGEERAKGNILERFSAQQFPDLHSELNLSSLELGDSALYFCASSVDSQETQYFGPGTRLLVL.

The rearrangement links TRBV7-8 to TRBJ2-1, with 7 bases that match TRBD2. The CDR3 length is 17 residues. Germline loops: CDR1 SGHVS, CDR2 FQNEAQ. With 4 bases clipped from V and 0 bases from J, the junction kept 9 bases outside the gene matches. CDR3: CASSSLGGSSSYNEQFF. The CDR3 DNA reads as TGTGCCAGCAGCTCACTGGGGGGGTCGAGCTCCTACAATGAGCAGTTCTTC.

The chain links TRBV4-3 to TRBJ2-1; 8 nucleotides line up with TRBD2. Germline V gene sequence: CDR1 LGHNA, CDR2 YSLEER. The CDR3 sequence is 16 residues long. Unmatched junction bases numbered 10, after V lost 1 base and J lost 8 bases. The CDR3 DNA follows: TGCGCCAGCAGCCAAGCTGGGGGGGTAGCGGGATATGAGCAGTTCTTC. Translated, it gives CASSQAGGVAGYEQFF.

J is TRBJ1-4 and V is TRBV25-1; the D gene is possibly TRBD1 (5 bases). This CDR3 region has 17 residues. The germline CDR1 and CDR2 sequences are MGHDK and SYGVNS. V shed 2 bases and J shed 4 bases, with 17 bases lying between them. CDR3 region: CASSEKRPGPGNEKLFF. The CDR3 DNA is TGTGCCAGCAGTGAAAAGCGACCAGGGCCCGGTAATGAAAAACTGTTTTTT.

The gene calls are TRBV4-2 and TRBJ2-1, with 7 bases that match TRBD2. The V and J ends lost 1 base and 9 bases, in that order; junction bases with no gene match: 9. Germline loops: CDR1 LGHNA, CDR2 YNFKEQ. CDR3 length equals 15 residues. CDR3 DNA: TGTGCCAGCAGCCAAGTTGACGCGGGAGTTGGTGAGCAGTTCTTC. This sequence encodes CASSQVDAGVGEQFF.

This clone has a handful of counts. J is TRBJ2-5 and V is TRBV19, with 10 bases identical to TRBD2. Trimming at V came to 5 bases and at J to 3 bases, leaving 9 bases not matched to a gene. The CDR3 extends over 16 amino acids. Per the germline V gene, CDR1 is LNHDA and CDR2 is SQIVND (reference sequence). The CDR3 is CASSRGTGTSEETQYF. DNA of the CDR3: TGTGCCAGTAGTCGTGGGACTGGGACTAGCGAAGAGACCCAGTACTTC.

The V gene is TRBV24-1, the J gene TRBJ1-1; TRBD1 might be the D (5 bases). Germline loops: CDR1 KGHDR, CDR2 SFDVKD. The CDR3 is 16 residues long. With 2 bases removed from V and 1 base from J, the gap between germline ends came to 13 bases. The CDR3 reads CATSDWEGTGNTEAFF. CDR3 coding DNA: TGTGCCACCAGTGATTGGGAGGGGACCGGGAACACTGAAGCTTTCTTT.

This rearrangement joins TRBV10-3 to TRBJ2-7; 10 bases align to TRBD1. Per the germline V gene, CDR1 is ENHRY and CDR2 is SYGVKD. The CDR3 is 16 residues long. Unmatched junction bases numbered 7, after V lost 3 bases and J lost 2 bases. The CDR3 protein is CAISETLGQGTYEQYV. In DNA form, the CDR3 reads TGTGCCATCAGTGAAACTTTGGGACAGGGGACCTACGAGCAGTACGTC.

This chain links TRBV7-2 with TRBJ2-1; 7 positions match TRBD2. V lost 0 bases, J lost 6 bases, and 8 bases stayed unmatched. Germline-derived CDR1 and CDR2 are SGHTA and FQGNSA. The CDR3 consists of 16 residues. CDR3 nucleotide sequence: TGTGCCAGCAGCTTAGCCGCCGACGGGGGGACCAATGAGCAGTTCTTC. Translated, it gives CASSLAADGGTNEQFF.

CDR3: CASSEAIAGGPSRGNEQFF. CDR3 in DNA: TGTGCCAGCAGTGAAGCGATAGCGGGAGGGCCCAGTAGAGGTAATGAGCAGTTCTTC. The chain joins TRBV2 to TRBJ2-1; 11 bases fit TRBD2. The CDR3 extends over 19 amino acids. From germline, CDR1 is SNHLY and CDR2 FYNNEI. V dropped 0 bases and J dropped 7; count of bases not matched to a gene: 14. Together with reference TRBV2 and TRBJ2-1, the CDR3 gives the full variable domain: EPEVTQTPSHQVTQMGQEVILRCVPISNHLYFYWYRQILGQKVEFLVSFYNNEISEKSEIFDDQFSVERPDGSNFTLKIRSTKLEDSAMYFCASSEAIAGGPSRGNEQFFGPGTRLTVL.

This sequence joins TRBV30 and TRBJ2-5, with D possibly matching TRBD2 (6 bases). Trimming shortened V by 4 bases and J by 5 bases, and 14 bases separated the two germline ends. The length of the CDR3 is 13 residues. Germline V gene data show CDR1 as GTSNPN and CDR2 as SVGIG (reference sequence). The CDR3 region has the DNA TGTGCCTGGAAGATCGCAGGGAGGGAGACCCAGTACTTC. It specifies CAWKIAGRETQYF.

This clone has just a few counts. The CDR3 sequence is CASSEGAFYQPQHF. The CDR3 DNA sequence: TGTGCCAGCAGTGAAGGAGCGTTTTATCAGCCCCAGCATTTT. The gene calls are TRBV6-1 and TRBJ1-5; the D is unclear. The CDR3 consists of 14 residues. Germline V lookup: CDR1 MNHNS, CDR2 SASEGT. The ends were cut back, 1 base at V and 5 bases at J, with 9 bases in the middle.

The CDR3 region has the DNA TGTGCCAGCAGATACGGACAGGTCAATGAGCAGTTCTTC. It specifies CASRYGQVNEQFF. The rearrangement uses TRBV5-4 and TRBJ2-1, with 7 bases aligning to TRBD1. The CDR3 is 13 residues long. Germline CDR1 is SGHNT and CDR2 is YYREEE (reference sequence). Trimming took 5 bases from V and 6 from J; bases not matched to a gene: 5.

This clone has just a few counts. V gene TRBV15 combines with J gene TRBJ1-2; TRBD1 aligns across 7 bases. The CDR3 is made up of 15 amino acids. Germline loops: CDR1 LNHNV, CDR2 YYDKDF (reference sequence). Trimming took 3 bases from V and 3 from J; bases not matched to a gene: 7. CDR3 nucleotide sequence: TGTGCCACCAGCAGTAGACAGGGTGGTGACTATGGCTACACCTTC. Protein sequence: CATSSRQGGDYGYTF.

V usage is TRBV5-6 and J usage is TRBJ2-7, with TRBD2 identical over 14 bases. CDR1 is SGHDT and CDR2 is YYEEEE in the germline V gene. The CDR3 extends over 18 amino acids. J was trimmed by 1 base and V by 0 bases; bases with no gene match: 6. CDR3 coding DNA: TGTGCCAGCAGCTTGGATTTGGGACTAGCGGGAGTTTCCTACGAGCAGTACGTC. It specifies CASSLDLGLAGVSYEQYV.

This clone has just a few counts. The chain joins TRBV9 to TRBJ2-1, with TRBD2 matching over 9 bases. V was clipped by 0 bases and J by 5 bases; unmatched bases: 3. The CDR3 has 15 residues. The germline V gene has CDR1 SGDLS and CDR2 YYNGEE. The CDR3 sequence is CASSVVAGENNEQFF. The CDR3 DNA is TGTGCCAGCAGCGTAGTAGCGGGAGAGAACAATGAGCAGTTCTTC.

V is TRBV5-1 and J is TRBJ2-5; 8 bases align to TRBD1. This CDR3 contains 13 residues. Per germline, CDR1 SGHRS and CDR2 YFSETQ. After removal of 5 bases from V and 5 bases from J, the junction contained 5 bases not matched to a gene. Written as DNA, the CDR3 is TGCGCCAGCAGTCAGGGGGCGGAGGAGACCCAGTACTTC. Encoded protein: CASSQGAEETQYF. Full variable domain (rest looked up from reference TRBV5-1 and TRBJ2-5): KAGVTQTPRYLIKTRGQQVTLSCSPISGHRSVSWYQQTPGQGLQFLFEYFSETQRNKGNFPGRFSGRQFSNSRSEMNVSTLELGDSALYLCASSQGAEETQYFGPGTRLLVL.

This chain uses TRBV30 with TRBJ1-5; perhaps TRBD1 as D (5 bases). Germline assignment: CDR1 GTSNPN and CDR2 SVGIG (reference sequence). V was clipped by 3 bases and J by 6 bases, with 6 bases between them. The CDR3 has 11 residues. The CDR3 sequence is CAWSQGQPQHF. CDR3 DNA sequence: TGTGCCTGGAGCCAGGGTCAGCCCCAGCATTTT. Variable domain in full (rest from reference TRBV30 and TRBJ1-5): SQTIHQWPATLVQPVGSPLSLECTVEGTSNPNLYWYRQAAGRGLQLLFYSVGIGQISSEVPQNLSASRPQDRQFILSSKKLLLSDSGFYLCAWSQGQPQHFGDGTRLSIL.

The V call is TRBV9, the J call TRBJ1-2; 9 bases are shared with TRBD1. Trimming at V came to 5 bases and at J to 8 bases, leaving 4 bases not matched to a gene. This CDR3 spans 12 amino acids. CDR1 and CDR2 from the germline V gene are SGDLS and YYNGEE. CDR3 sequence reads: CASRQGAGGYTF. The CDR3 DNA follows: TGTGCCAGCAGACAGGGGGCCGGGGGCTACACCTTC.

The chain is built from TRBV19 and TRBJ2-1; 11 positions agree with TRBD2. CDR1 and CDR2 (germline): LNHDA, SQIVND (reference sequence). V gave up 3 bases and J gave up 4 bases; unmatched junction bases: 5. CDR3 length equals 16 residues. CDR3 residues: CASSIGVAGGYNEQFF. DNA of the CDR3: TGTGCCAGTAGTATTGGGGTAGCGGGAGGGTACAATGAGCAGTTCTTC.